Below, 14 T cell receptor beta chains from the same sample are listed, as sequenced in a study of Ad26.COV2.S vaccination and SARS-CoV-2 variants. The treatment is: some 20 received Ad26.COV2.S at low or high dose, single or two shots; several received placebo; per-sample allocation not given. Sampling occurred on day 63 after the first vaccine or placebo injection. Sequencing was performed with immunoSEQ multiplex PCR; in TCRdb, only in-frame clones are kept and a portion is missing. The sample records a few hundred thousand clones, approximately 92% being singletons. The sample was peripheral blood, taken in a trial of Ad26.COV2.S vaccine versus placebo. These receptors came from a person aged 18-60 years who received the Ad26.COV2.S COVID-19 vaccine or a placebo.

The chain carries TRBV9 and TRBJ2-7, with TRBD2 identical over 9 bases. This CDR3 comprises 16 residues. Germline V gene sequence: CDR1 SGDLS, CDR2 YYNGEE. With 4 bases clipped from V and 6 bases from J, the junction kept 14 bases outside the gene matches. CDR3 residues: CASSPGASGTSGEQYF. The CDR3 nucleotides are TGTGCCAGCAGCCCCGGGGCTAGCGGGACCTCAGGCGAGCAGTACTTC.

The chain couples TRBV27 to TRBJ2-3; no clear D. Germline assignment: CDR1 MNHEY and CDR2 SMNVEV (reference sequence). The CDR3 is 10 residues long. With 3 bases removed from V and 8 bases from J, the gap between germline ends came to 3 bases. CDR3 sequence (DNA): TGTGCCAGCAGTTTTGGTACGCAGTATTTT. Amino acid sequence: CASSFGTQYF.

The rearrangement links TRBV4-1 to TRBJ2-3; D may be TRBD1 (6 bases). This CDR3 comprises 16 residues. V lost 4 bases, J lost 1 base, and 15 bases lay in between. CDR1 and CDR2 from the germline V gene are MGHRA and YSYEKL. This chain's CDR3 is CASSRQGPRGTDTQYF. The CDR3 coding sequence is TGCGCCAGCAGCCGGCAGGGGCCCCGGGGCACAGATACGCAGTATTTT.

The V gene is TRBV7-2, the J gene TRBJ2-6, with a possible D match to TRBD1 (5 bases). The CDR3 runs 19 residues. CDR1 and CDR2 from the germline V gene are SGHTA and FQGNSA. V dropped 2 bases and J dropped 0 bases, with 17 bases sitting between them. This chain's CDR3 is CASSLQGVLPFSGANVLTF. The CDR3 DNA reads TGTGCCAGCAGCTTACAGGGTGTGCTACCTTTCTCTGGGGCCAACGTCCTGACTTTC. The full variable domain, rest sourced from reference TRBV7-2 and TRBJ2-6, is GAGVSQSPSNKVTEKGKDVELRCDPISGHTALYWYRQSLGQGLEFLIYFQGNSAPDKSGLPSDRFSAERTGGSVSTLTIQRTQQEDSAVYLCASSLQGVLPFSGANVLTFGAGSRLTVL.

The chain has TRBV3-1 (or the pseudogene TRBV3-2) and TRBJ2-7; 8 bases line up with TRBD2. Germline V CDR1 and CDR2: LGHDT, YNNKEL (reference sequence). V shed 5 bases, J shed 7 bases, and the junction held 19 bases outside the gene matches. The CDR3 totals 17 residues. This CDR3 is CASSGGLFGAGAGEQYF. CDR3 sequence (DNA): TGTGCCAGCAGCGGAGGTCTTTTCGGAGCGGGAGCGGGGGAGCAGTACTTC.

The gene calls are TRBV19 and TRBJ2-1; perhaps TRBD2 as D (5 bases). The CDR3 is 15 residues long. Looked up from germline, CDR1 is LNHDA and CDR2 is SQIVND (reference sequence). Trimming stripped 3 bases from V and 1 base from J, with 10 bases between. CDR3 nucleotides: TGTGCCAGTAGTATGGGAGCGCAGTCCTACAATGAGCAGTTCTTC. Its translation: CASSMGAQSYNEQFF.

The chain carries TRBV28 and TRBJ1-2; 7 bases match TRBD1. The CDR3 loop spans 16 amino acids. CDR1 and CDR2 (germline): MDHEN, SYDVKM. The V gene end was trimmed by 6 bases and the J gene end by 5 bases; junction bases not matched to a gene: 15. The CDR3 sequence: CASSYSPGQDQYGYTF. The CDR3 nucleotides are TGTGCCAGCAGCTACTCACCCGGACAGGACCAATATGGCTACACCTTC.

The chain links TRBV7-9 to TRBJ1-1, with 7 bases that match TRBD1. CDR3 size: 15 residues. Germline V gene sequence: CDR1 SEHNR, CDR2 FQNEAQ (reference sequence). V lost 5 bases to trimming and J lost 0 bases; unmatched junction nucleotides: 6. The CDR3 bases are TGTGCCAGCAGCACAGCGACAGGGATGAACACTGAAGCTTTCTTT. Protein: CASSTATGMNTEAFF.

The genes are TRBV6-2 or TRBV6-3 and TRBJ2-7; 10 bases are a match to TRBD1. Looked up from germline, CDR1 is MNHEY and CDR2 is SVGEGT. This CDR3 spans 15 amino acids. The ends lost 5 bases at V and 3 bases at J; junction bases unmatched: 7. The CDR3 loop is CASSTGTGDFYEQYF. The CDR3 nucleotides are TGTGCCAGCAGTACCGGGACAGGGGACTTCTACGAGCAGTACTTC.

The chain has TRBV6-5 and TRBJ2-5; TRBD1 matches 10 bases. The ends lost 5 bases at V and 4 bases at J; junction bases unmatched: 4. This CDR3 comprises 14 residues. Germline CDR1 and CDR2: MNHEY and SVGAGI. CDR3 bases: TGTGCCAGCAGTCAGGGGACAGGGGCAGAGACCCAGTACTTC. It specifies CASSQGTGAETQYF.

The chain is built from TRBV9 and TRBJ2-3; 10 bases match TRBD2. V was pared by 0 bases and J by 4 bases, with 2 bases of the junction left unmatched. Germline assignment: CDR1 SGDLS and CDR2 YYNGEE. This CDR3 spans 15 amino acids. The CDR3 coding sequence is TGTGCCAGCAGCGTAGGGACTAGCGGACCAGATACGCAGTATTTT. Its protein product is CASSVGTSGPDTQYF.

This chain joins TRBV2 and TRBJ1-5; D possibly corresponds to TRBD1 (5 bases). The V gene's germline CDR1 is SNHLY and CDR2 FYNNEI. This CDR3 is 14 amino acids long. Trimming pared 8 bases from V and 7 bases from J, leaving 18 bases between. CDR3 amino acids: CASAPGTAGQPQHF. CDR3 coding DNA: TGTGCCAGCGCTCCAGGGACGGCCGGGCAGCCCCAGCATTTT.

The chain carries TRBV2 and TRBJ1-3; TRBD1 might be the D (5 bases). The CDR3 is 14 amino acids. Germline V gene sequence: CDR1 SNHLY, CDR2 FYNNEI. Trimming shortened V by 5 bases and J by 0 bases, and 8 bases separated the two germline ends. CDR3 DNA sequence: TGTGCCAGCAGTACAGGTGACTCTGGAAACACCATATATTTT. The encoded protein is CASSTGDSGNTIYF.

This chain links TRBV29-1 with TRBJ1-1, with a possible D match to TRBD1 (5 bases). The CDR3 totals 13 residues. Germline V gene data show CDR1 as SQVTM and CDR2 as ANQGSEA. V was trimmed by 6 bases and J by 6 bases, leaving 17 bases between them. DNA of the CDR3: TGCAGCGTGCGACTTCGGGACGGGCCTGAAGCTTTCTTT. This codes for CSVRLRDGPEAFF. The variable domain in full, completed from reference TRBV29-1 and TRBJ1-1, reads SAVISQKPSRDICQRGTSLTIQCQVDSQVTMMFWYRQQPGQSLTLIATANQGSEATYESGFVIDKFPISRPNLTFSTLTVSNMSPEDSSIYLCSVRLRDGPEAFFGQGTRLTVV.